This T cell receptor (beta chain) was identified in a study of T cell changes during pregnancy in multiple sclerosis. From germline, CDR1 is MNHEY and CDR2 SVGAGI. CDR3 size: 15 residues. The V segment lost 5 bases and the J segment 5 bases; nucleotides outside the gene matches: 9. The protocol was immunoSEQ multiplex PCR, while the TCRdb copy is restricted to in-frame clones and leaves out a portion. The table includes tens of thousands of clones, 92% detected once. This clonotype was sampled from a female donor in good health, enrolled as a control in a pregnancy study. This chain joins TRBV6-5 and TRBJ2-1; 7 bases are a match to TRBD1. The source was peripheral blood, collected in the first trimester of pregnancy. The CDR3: CASSPRGGLDNEQFF. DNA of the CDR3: TGTGCCAGCAGTCCCCGAGGGGGCCTAGACAATGAGCAGTTCTTC.